This is a list of T cell receptor beta chains from one sample in a study of blood T cell repertoires in COVID-19. Sequencing was performed with immunoSEQ multiplex PCR; in TCRdb, only in-frame clones are kept and a portion is missing. The table records over 120,000 clones, about 87% of them present only once. The material sequenced was PBMCs or T cells enriched from blood (not recorded which). The origin of the receptors is a man aged 55 to 70 who had recovered from COVID-19. Both conserved end residues are part of each CDR3. The D gene is left open where the match is weak. Clone size is not always given. Where it is, it says once, few, many or a class for expanded clones.

V	D	size	J	DNA	CDR3
TRBV30	TRBD1	.	TRBJ2-7	TGTGCCTGTCAACCGGGACAGGGGGCCTACGAGCAGTACTTC	CACQPGQGAYEQYF
TRBV12-5	TRBD2	.	TRBJ2-7	TGTGCTAGTGGTTTGGTTCACCCCGCTAGCGGGATCTTAACCTCCCCCTACGAGCAGTACTTC	CASGLVHPASGILTSPYEQYF
TRBV18	TRBD1	.	TRBJ1-5	TGTGCCAGCTCGCCATACCGGGACAGGGAGCAGCCCCAGCATTTT	CASSPYRDREQPQHF
TRBV7-7	.	.	TRBJ2-1	TGTGCTAGCAGCTTGACTGTGGGAGGCCACAATGAGCAGTTCTTC	CASSLTVGGHNEQFF
TRBV18	TRBD1	.	TRBJ2-2	TGTGCCAGCTCACCCAGACAGGGGGGGAGCACCGGGGAGCTGTTTTTT	CASSPRQGGSTGELFF
TRBV24-1	.	.	TRBJ2-1	TGTGCCACCAGTGATGAGGCAAGACCCAACAATGAGCAGTTCTTC	CATSDEARPNNEQFF
TRBV5-1	.	once	TRBJ2-7	TGCGCCAGCAGCTTGGCCAGACCGGGCGAGCAGTACTTC	CASSLARPGEQYF
TRBV2	.	.	TRBJ2-1	TGTGCCAGCAGTGAAACAGAGTACAATGAGCAGTTCTTC	CASSETEYNEQFF
TRBV28	.	.	TRBJ2-2	TGTGCCAGCAAAACAGGGGGGGCCATCGGGGAGCTGTTTTTT	CASKTGGAIGELFF
TRBV13	.	.	TRBJ2-5	TGTGCCAGCAGCTTAGGCCAACAGGCCAAGTACTTC	CASSLGQQAKYF
TRBV28	.	.	TRBJ1-1	TGTGCCAGCAATACCCCTTGGGGCTACATGAACACTGAAGCTTTCTTT	CASNTPWGYMNTEAFF
TRBV21-1	.	.	TRBJ2-7	TGTGCCAGCAGCTCCACACCAGCGGGATCCCCATACGAGCAGTACTTC	CASSSTPAGSPYEQYF
TRBV19	.	.	TRBJ2-5	TGTGCGATTTGCCTCGTGGGGCGGACCCAGTACTTC	CAICLVGRTQYF